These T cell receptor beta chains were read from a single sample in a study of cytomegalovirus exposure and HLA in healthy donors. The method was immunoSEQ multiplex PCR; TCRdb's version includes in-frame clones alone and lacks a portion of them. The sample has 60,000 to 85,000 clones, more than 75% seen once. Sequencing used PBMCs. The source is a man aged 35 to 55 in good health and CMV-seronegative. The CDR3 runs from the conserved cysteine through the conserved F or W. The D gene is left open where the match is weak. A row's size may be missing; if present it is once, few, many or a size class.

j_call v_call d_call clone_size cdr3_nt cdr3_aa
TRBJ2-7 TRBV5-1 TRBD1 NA TGCGCCAGCAGCTTACGGGACAGCGATTTCAGGGGCATCAAACACGAGCAGTACTTC CASSLRDSDFRGIKHEQYF
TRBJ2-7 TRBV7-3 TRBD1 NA TGTGCCAGCAGCCCACAAGCGGCGGGGACAGGGGTGTCCTACGAGCAGTACTTC CASSPQAAGTGVSYEQYF
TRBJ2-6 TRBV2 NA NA TGTGCCAGTGAGAGACGGGGTTCTGGGGCCAACGTCCTGACTTTC CASERRGSGANVLTF
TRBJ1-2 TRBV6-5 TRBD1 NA TGTGCCAGCAGCCGGGACAGGATAACAAACTATGGCTACACCTTC CASSRDRITNYGYTF
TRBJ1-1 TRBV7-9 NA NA TGTGCCAGCAGCTTAGGGGGAGGGGGGGACGCTTTCTTT CASSLGGGGDAFF
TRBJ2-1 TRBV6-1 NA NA TGTGCCAGCAGGACCCTTGGGGCTAGGAATGAGCAGTTCTTC CASRTLGARNEQFF
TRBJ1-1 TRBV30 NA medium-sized TGTGCCTGGAAGAGATTCACTGAAGCTTTCTTT CAWKRFTEAFF
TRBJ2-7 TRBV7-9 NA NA TGTGCCAGCAGCTCGCCCGGGGGTAGGAGTGGCGAGCAGTACTTC CASSSPGGRSGEQYF
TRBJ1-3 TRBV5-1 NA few TGCGCCAGCAGCTTGGTTACAGGCCCTGGAAACACCATATATTTT CASSLVTGPGNTIYF
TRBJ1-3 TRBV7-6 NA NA TGTGCCAGCAGCTTACAAATGCCGAGCGCTGGAAACACCATATATTTT CASSLQMPSAGNTIYF
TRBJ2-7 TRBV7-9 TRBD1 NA TGTGCCAGCAGCCCCGGACAGGGGGGCAACGAGCAGTACTTC CASSPGQGGNEQYF
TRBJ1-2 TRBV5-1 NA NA TGCGCCAGCAGCTTGGCCACGATACTTACAGTCTCCGGCTACACCTTC CASSLATILTVSGYTF
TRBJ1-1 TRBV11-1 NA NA TGTGCCAGCAGCTTACGGGGGGCCGTCACTGAAGCTTTCTTT CASSLRGAVTEAFF
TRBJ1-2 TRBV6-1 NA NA TGTGCCAGCAGTGAAGGAGTTGGCTACACCTTC CASSEGVGYTF
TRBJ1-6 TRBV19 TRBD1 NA TGTGCCAGTAAATTGGGTCGTGGACAGGGGGATTCACCCCTCCACTTT CASKLGRGQGDSPLHF
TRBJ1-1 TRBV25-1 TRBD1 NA TGTGCCAGCAGTGATCCGGGACAGGGGGCCACTGAAGCTTTCTTT CASSDPGQGATEAFF
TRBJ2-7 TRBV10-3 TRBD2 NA TGTGCCATCACCGGGGGGGACGTAAACTCCTACGAGCAGTACTTC CAITGGDVNSYEQYF
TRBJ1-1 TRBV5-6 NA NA TGTGCCAGCAGCCTGGGGGGGCGGAACACTGAAGCTTTCTTT CASSLGGRNTEAFF
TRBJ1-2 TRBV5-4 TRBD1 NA TGTGCCAGCAGCCAGGGACAGGTTTTGGACTATGGCTACACCTTC CASSQGQVLDYGYTF
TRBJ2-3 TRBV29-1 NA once TGCAGCACCCGGAACAGGGATTGGACAGATACGCAGTATTTT CSTRNRDWTDTQYF
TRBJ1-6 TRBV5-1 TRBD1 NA TGCGCCCGCAGCGTGGGACAGGGGGCTGTTGGATCACCCCTCCACTTT CARSVGQGAVGSPLHF
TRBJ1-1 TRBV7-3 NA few TGTGCCAGCAGCCCAGGCATCTCCGTTGCTGAAGCTTTCTTT CASSPGISVAEAFF
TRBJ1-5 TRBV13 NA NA TGTGCCAGCAACAACAAGGGGTCCGGTCAGCCCCAGCATTTT CASNNKGSGQPQHF
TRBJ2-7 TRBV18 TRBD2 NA TGTGCCAGCTCACCATCTAGCGGGGCCGCTTCGGGAGAGCAGTACTTC CASSPSSGAASGEQYF
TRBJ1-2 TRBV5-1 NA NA TGCGCCAGCAGCTTGACAGGAGCAACTAACTATGGCTACACCTTC CASSLTGATNYGYTF
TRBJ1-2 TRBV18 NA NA TGTGCCAGCTCACAAAGGGCAGGGGATCACTATGGCTACACCTTC CASSQRAGDHYGYTF
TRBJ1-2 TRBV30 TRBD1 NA TGTGCCTGGAGTAGGGACAGGCCATTTGGCTACACCTTC CAWSRDRPFGYTF
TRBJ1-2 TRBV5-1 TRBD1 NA TGCGCCAGCAGCCCCGGACAGGGAAACTATGGCTACACCTTC CASSPGQGNYGYTF
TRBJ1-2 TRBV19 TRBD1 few TGTGCCAGTAGTAGCTACGGGACAGGGTATGGCTACACCTTC CASSSYGTGYGYTF
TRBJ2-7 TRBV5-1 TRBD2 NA TGCGCCAGCAGCTACATTAGCGGGGGGACATACGAGCAGTACTTC CASSYISGGTYEQYF
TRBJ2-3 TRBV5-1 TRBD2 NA TGCGCCAGCGCCTCTAGCGGGGGTCGCACAGATACGCAGTATTTT CASASSGGRTDTQYF
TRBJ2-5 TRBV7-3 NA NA TGTGCCAGCAGCACGCGCAGGGGCTCAGAGACCCAGTACTTC CASSTRRGSETQYF
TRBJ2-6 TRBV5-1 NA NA TGCGCCAGCACCCAGGCAGAGTCTTTCTCTGGGGCCAACGTCCTGACTTTC CASTQAESFSGANVLTF
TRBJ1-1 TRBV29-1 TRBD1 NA TGCAGCGGCGGGACAGACACTGAAGCTTTCTTT CSGGTDTEAFF
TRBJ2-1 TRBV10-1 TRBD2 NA TGCGCCAGCAGTCGACAGAACCCGGGGGCTAGCGGGGGGGCTCGCTACAATGAGCAGTTCTTC CASSRQNPGASGGARYNEQFF
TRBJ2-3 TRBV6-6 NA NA TGTGCCATAGCCCCTGGGGCTAGGACGCAGTATTTT CAIAPGARTQYF
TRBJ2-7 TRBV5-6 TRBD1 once TGTGCCAGCAGCTTGGACCCAGGGGGCTACTACGAGCAGTACTTC CASSLDPGGYYEQYF
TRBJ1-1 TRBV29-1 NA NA TGCAGCGTTGTCCGGGACACGAACACTGAAGCTTTCTTT CSVVRDTNTEAFF
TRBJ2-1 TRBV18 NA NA TGTGCCAGCTCACCAGGAGGACAGAACAATGAGCAGTTCTTC CASSPGGQNNEQFF
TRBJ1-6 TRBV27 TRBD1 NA TGTGCCAGCAATCCAGGGGGTAATTCACCCCTCCACTTT CASNPGGNSPLHF
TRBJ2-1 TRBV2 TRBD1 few TGTGCCAGCAGTGAAGGACAGGGGGGGTACAATGAGCAGTTCTTC CASSEGQGGYNEQFF
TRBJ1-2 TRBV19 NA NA TGTGCCAGTAGCCTTCTGGGGGGTGAGGGCTACACCTTC CASSLLGGEGYTF
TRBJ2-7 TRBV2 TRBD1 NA TGTGCCAGCAGTCCGACAGGGGGAGGCGAGCAGTACTTC CASSPTGGGEQYF
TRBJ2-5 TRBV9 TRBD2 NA TGTGCCAGCAGCGTTTCCGGCGGGGGGGTGGAGACCCAGTACTTC CASSVSGGGVETQYF
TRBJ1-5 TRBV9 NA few TGTGCCAGCAGCGTAGCCGGGGATAGCAATCAGCCCCAGCATTTT CASSVAGDSNQPQHF
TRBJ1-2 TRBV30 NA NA TGTGCCTGGAGCTCCGTAGCTAACTATGGCTACACCTTC CAWSSVANYGYTF
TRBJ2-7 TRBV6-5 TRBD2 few TGTGCCAGCAGAAACCTCCGGGGGGAGGCGTACTTC CASRNLRGEAYF
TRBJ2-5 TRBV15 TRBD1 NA TGTGCCACCAGCCGGGAAAGGACAGGGCAAGAGACCCAGTACTTC CATSRERTGQETQYF
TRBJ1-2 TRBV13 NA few TGTGCCAGCAGCGTTTTGGACAGCGAATGGAGCGGCTACACCTTC CASSVLDSEWSGYTF
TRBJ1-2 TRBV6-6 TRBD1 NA TGTGCCAGCAGTTACCAGAACGACAGGGCAAACTATGGCTACACCTTC CASSYQNDRANYGYTF
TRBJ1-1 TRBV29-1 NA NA TGCAGCGTTGGGTTTTTCTCAGCGGCGTGGAGGGACACTGAAGCTTTCTTT CSVGFFSAAWRDTEAFF
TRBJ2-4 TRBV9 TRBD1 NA TGTGCCAGCAGCTCGGGACAGCCAAACATTCAGTACTTC CASSSGQPNIQYF
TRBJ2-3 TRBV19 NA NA TGTGCCAGTCGGACAACAGGGTGGGCAGATACGCAGTATTTT CASRTTGWADTQYF
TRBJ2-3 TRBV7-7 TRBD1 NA TGTGCTAGCAGCCTACGGACAGGGGCAGATACGCAGTATTTT CASSLRTGADTQYF